One sample yielded the 30 T cell receptor beta chains listed below, sequenced in a study of T cells after yellow fever vaccination. MiXCR was run by TCRdb on the 5' RACE reads, yielding one entry per CDR3 protein. The table records 350,000 to 550,000 distinct CDR3 sequences, around 20% of them present only once. This material consisted of PBMCs, taken before the yellow fever booster vaccination. All receptors derive from a man aged 18 to 29 who received the YFV17D yellow fever vaccine.

This clonotype showed up just a few times. The chain links TRBV5-6 to TRBJ2-7; D is perhaps TRBD2 (5 bases). The CDR3 has 11 residues. Germline V CDR1 and CDR2: SGHDT, YYEEEE. V was pared by 2 bases and J by 6 bases, with 6 bases between. CDR3 residues: CASSFTSEQYF. CDR3 bases: TGTGCCAGCAGCTTCACTAGCGAGCAGTACTTC.

The chain carries TRBV6-5 and TRBJ2-2, with TRBD1 matching over 8 bases. Germline lookup yields CDR1 MNHEY and CDR2 SVGAGI. This CDR3 contains 14 residues. V shed 2 bases and J 10 bases; nucleotides not matched to a gene: 6. CDR3 DNA: TGTGCCAGCAGTTACCAGACAGGGGACGCGGAGCTGTTTTTT. It specifies CASSYQTGDAELFF.

This clonotype turned up a few times. The chain employs TRBV5-1 and TRBJ1-5; possible D gene TRBD1, 5 bases. Trimming shortened V by 5 bases and J by 3 bases, and 9 bases separated the two germline ends. This CDR3 contains 13 residues. Germline V gene data show CDR1 as SGHRS and CDR2 as YFSETQ. The CDR3 reads CASRAGPNQPQHF. The DNA for the CDR3 is TGCGCCAGCAGAGCAGGGCCCAATCAGCCCCAGCATTTT.

The chain couples TRBV11-2 to TRBJ2-3, with D uncertain. The CDR3 is 16 residues long. The germline gives CDR1 SGHAT, CDR2 FQNNGV. V lost 5 bases and J lost 2, with 17 bases in between. The CDR3 spells CASSQGRFGPTDTQYF. CDR3 DNA: TGTGCCAGCAGCCAAGGCAGATTCGGCCCCACAGATACGCAGTATTTT.

The rearrangement joins TRBV7-2 to TRBJ2-7, with 7 bases matching TRBD2. This CDR3 is built from 14 residues. Per germline, CDR1 SGHTA and CDR2 FQGNSA. V lost 3 bases to trimming and J lost 2 bases; unmatched junction nucleotides: 4. In DNA form, the CDR3 reads TGTGCCAGCAGCTTCGACGGGGGGACCTACGAGCAGTACTTC. This codes for CASSFDGGTYEQYF.

A few counts support this clonotype. J is TRBJ2-5 and V is TRBV7-2, with a tentative D call TRBD2 (5 bases). CDR1 and CDR2 (germline): SGHTA, FQGNSA. Trimming pared 0 bases from V and 2 bases from J, leaving 10 bases between. CDR3 length: 15 residues. The CDR3 DNA reads as TGTGCCAGCAGCTTAGCGCAGGCGGGTCAAGAGACCCAGTACTTC. Translated: CASSLAQAGQETQYF.

This clonotype showed up many times. This chain joins TRBV24-1 and TRBJ2-1; 12 positions match TRBD2. Germline V gene sequence: CDR1 KGHDR, CDR2 SFDVKD. V trimming: 4 bases; J trimming: 10 bases; junction bases outside the gene matches: 13. The CDR3 covers 17 residues. The CDR3 spells CATSDLTSGGALGEQFF. CDR3 coding DNA: TGTGCCACCAGTGACCTGACTAGCGGGGGCGCCCTTGGAGAGCAGTTCTTC.

V gene TRBV6-6 combines with J gene TRBJ2-5; the match to TRBD1 covers 8 bases. The V segment lost 6 bases and the J segment 5 bases; nucleotides outside the gene matches: 5. Germline values: CDR1 MNHNY, CDR2 SVGAGI (reference sequence). CDR3 length equals 13 residues. The CDR3 reads CASRRTGIETQYF. CDR3 DNA sequence: TGTGCCAGCAGACGGACAGGGATCGAGACCCAGTACTTC.

This clonotype has a handful of counts. The rearrangement uses TRBV5-1 and TRBJ2-1, with TRBD1 as a possible D gene (5 bases). CDR1 is SGHRS and CDR2 is YFSETQ in the germline V gene. CDR3 length equals 15 residues. Trimming pared 0 bases from V and 9 bases from J, leaving 16 bases between. CDR3 sequence reads: CASSLGSRAVGEQFF. The CDR3, as DNA: TGCGCCAGCAGCTTGGGTAGCAGGGCAGTCGGTGAGCAGTTCTTC.

In its sample, this clonotype was seen a few times. This chain joins TRBV12-3 or TRBV12-4 and TRBJ2-1, with a possible D match to TRBD1 (6 bases). V was shortened by 6 bases and J by 9 bases, with 18 bases between the two germline ends. The CDR3 runs to 14 residues. The CDR3 spells CASSERGMGVEQFF. CDR3 DNA sequence: TGTGCCAGCAGCGAAAGGGGGATGGGTGTTGAGCAGTTCTTC.

J is TRBJ2-2 and V is TRBV7-9; D is perhaps TRBD2 (5 bases). Trimming removed 5 bases from V and 7 bases from J, with 11 bases in between. Germline-derived CDR1 and CDR2 are SEHNR and FQNEAQ (reference sequence). This CDR3 has 13 residues. CDR3 protein: CASSLWAGGELFF. CDR3 nucleotides: TGTGCCAGCAGCCTCTGGGCGGGCGGGGAGCTGTTTTTT.

This clonotype was detected a few times. The V and J genes are TRBV7-2 and TRBJ2-4; 9 bases align to TRBD2. There are 15 residues in the CDR3. CDR1 is SGHTA, CDR2 FQGNSA, per germline. The V and J ends lost 1 base and 8 bases, in that order; junction bases with no gene match: 6. The CDR3 protein is CASSLVAGAGDIQYF. The CDR3 nucleotides are TGTGCCAGCAGCTTAGTAGCGGGGGCTGGAGACATTCAGTACTTC.

This clonotype has more than one count but fewer than ten. The V call is TRBV4-1, the J call TRBJ2-7; 7 nucleotides match TRBD1. The V segment lost 2 bases and the J segment 2 bases; nucleotides outside the gene matches: 6. Germline V lookup: CDR1 MGHRA, CDR2 YSYEKL. The CDR3 loop spans 15 amino acids. The CDR3 DNA is TGCGCCAGCAGCCAAACAGCCGGGACAGCCTACGAGCAGTACGTC. Its protein product is CASSQTAGTAYEQYV.

V is TRBV6-6 and J is TRBJ1-3; D is uncertain. The V gene lost 4 bases and the J gene lost 3 bases, with 7 bases spanning the gap. The CDR3 is made up of 13 amino acids. In germline, CDR1 is MNHNY, CDR2 SVGAGI (reference sequence). CDR3 in DNA: TGTGCCAGCAGTTCGGAAAATGGAAACACCATATATTTT. It translates to CASSSENGNTIYF.

The gene calls are TRBV6-5 and TRBJ1-6; D is unclear. V was trimmed by 6 bases and J by 1 base, leaving 13 bases between them. The CDR3 consists of 16 residues. The germline V gene encodes CDR1 MNHEY and CDR2 SVGAGI. CDR3 in amino acids: CASRKPGSSYNSPLHF. The DNA of the CDR3 is TGTGCCAGCAGAAAACCGGGGTCGTCCTATAATTCACCCCTCCACTTT.

This clonotype was seen more than once but under ten times. The chain employs TRBV5-1 and TRBJ1-1; a weak D match, TRBD1 (6 bases). This CDR3 is 15 amino acids long. Germline values: CDR1 SGHRS, CDR2 YFSETQ. Trimming removed 3 bases at V and 5 bases at J, with 17 bases between. As DNA, the CDR3 is TGCGCCAGCAGCTCCGTGAGGGGGGGCCGGACTGAAGCTTTCTTT. It codes for CASSSVRGGRTEAFF.

The table lists this clonotype with a few counts. CDR3 sequence reads: CASSSGPRLEQYF. CDR3 DNA: TGTGCCAGCAGTTCTGGGCCAAGGCTGGAGCAGTACTTC. The V and J genes are TRBV6-5 and TRBJ2-7; D is unresolved. Looked up from germline, CDR1 is MNHEY and CDR2 is SVGAGI. The germline V and J ends were trimmed by 4 bases and 7 bases, with 14 bases remaining between them. The CDR3 is 13 amino acids.

This clonotype was seen a few times. The chain recombines TRBV12-3 or TRBV12-4 with TRBJ2-1; 9 nucleotides agree with TRBD2. CDR3 size: 15 residues. The trim removed 6 bases at V and 6 bases at J, leaving 9 bases unmatched. The CDR3 reads CASSRASGGPNEQFF. DNA of the CDR3: TGTGCCAGCAGCCGCGCCAGCGGGGGGCCCAATGAGCAGTTCTTC.

This chain joins TRBV20-1 and TRBJ2-3; D ambiguous. Germline V CDR1 and CDR2: DFQATT, SNEGSKA (reference sequence). The V gene lost 5 bases and the J gene lost 5 bases, with 5 bases spanning the gap. The CDR3 has 10 residues. CDR3 in amino acids: CSAEIDTQYF. CDR3 nucleotide sequence: TGCAGTGCTGAGATAGATACGCAGTATTTT.

This chain joins TRBV20-1 and TRBJ2-2; TRBD1 might be the D (7 bases). CDR3 length: 16 amino acids. Per germline, CDR1 DFQATT and CDR2 SNEGSKA (reference sequence). V lost 3 bases and J lost 3, with 17 bases in between. CDR3 amino acids: CSASGQTGDYTGELFF. DNA of the CDR3: TGCAGTGCTAGCGGCCAAACAGGGGACTACACCGGGGAGCTGTTTTTT.

At least ten counts were recorded for this clonotype. The chain is built from TRBV5-1 and TRBJ2-2; 11 nucleotides match TRBD1. This CDR3 spans 19 amino acids. J lost 4 bases, V lost 4 bases, and 15 bases had no gene match. CDR1 and CDR2 from the germline V gene are SGHRS and YFSETQ. CDR3 amino acids: CASSPNPDRGLGGTGELFF. In DNA, the CDR3 is TGCGCCAGCAGCCCTAACCCGGACAGGGGGCTAGGCGGCACCGGGGAGCTGTTTTTT.

The chain combines TRBV7-3 with TRBJ1-1; TRBD1 matches 7 bases. The CDR3 is made up of 16 amino acids. Germline loops: CDR1 SGHTA, CDR2 FQGTGA. The V gene end was trimmed by 5 bases and the J gene end by 0 bases; junction bases not matched to a gene: 9. The chain's CDR3 is CASSLDRAIMNTEAFF. CDR3 nucleotides: TGTGCCAGCAGCCTAGACAGGGCGATTATGAACACTGAAGCTTTCTTT.

This clonotype was recorded a few times. The V and J genes are TRBV5-1 and TRBJ2-3, with D possibly being TRBD1 or TRBD2 (5 bases each). Germline lookup yields CDR1 SGHRS and CDR2 YFSETQ. CDR3 length: 15 amino acids. V lost 3 bases, J lost 0 bases, and 11 bases lay in between. In DNA form, the CDR3 reads TGCGCCAGCAGCTCCAGAGGGGCTAGCACAGATACGCAGTATTTT. Protein product: CASSSRGASTDTQYF.

The chain is built from TRBV6-6 and TRBJ1-2, with 8 bases that match TRBD1. The germline CDR1 and CDR2 sequences are MNHNY and SVGAGI (reference sequence). The CDR3 spans 16 residues. V trimming: 0 bases; J trimming: 4 bases; junction bases outside the gene matches: 7. For the CDR3, the DNA is TGTGCCAGCAGTTACTCGAACGGACAGGGCCTCTATGGCTACACCTTC. Its protein is CASSYSNGQGLYGYTF.

The V gene is TRBV5-1, the J gene TRBJ2-6, with a tentative D call TRBD1 (6 bases). CDR3 length equals 16 residues. Trimming stripped 4 bases from V and 0 bases from J, with 11 bases between. Germline CDR1 SGHRS, CDR2 YFSETQ. CDR3 sequence (DNA): TGCGCCAGCAGCAGAACAGGGATCTCTGGGGCCAACGTCCTGACTTTC. Translation: CASSRTGISGANVLTF.

This clonotype showed up just a few times. The V and J genes are TRBV12-3 or TRBV12-4 and TRBJ2-7; 7 bases match TRBD1. V lost 8 bases, J lost 3 bases, and 7 bases stayed unmatched. The CDR3 spans 13 residues. CDR3 sequence reads: CASGYGTVYEQYF. The CDR3 DNA follows: TGTGCCAGCGGCTATGGGACAGTCTACGAGCAGTACTTC.

This clonotype was observed a single time. The chain carries TRBV4-1 and TRBJ2-1; D unresolved. The germline V gene encodes CDR1 MGHRA and CDR2 YSYEKL. V was pared by 0 bases and J by 0 bases, with 6 bases between. The CDR3 length is 15 residues. This CDR3 is CASSQDSNSYNEQFF. In nucleotides, the CDR3 is TGCGCCAGCAGCCAAGACAGCAACTCCTACAATGAGCAGTTCTTC.

This clonotype was seen ten or more times. CDR3 region: CASDNGSYEQYF. The CDR3 DNA reads as TGTGCCAGCGATAACGGCTCCTACGAGCAGTACTTC. V and J are TRBV6-2 or TRBV6-3 and TRBJ2-7; D gene unclear. The V end lost 8 bases, the J end lost 0 bases, and 8 bases lay between the germline ends. CDR1 is MNHEY and CDR2 is SVGEGT in the germline V gene. This CDR3 contains 12 residues.

There are a few counts of this clonotype. CDR3 sequence reads: CASSQVQRGGHEQFF. The CDR3 coding sequence is TGTGCCAGCAGCCAAGTCCAGCGGGGGGGCCATGAGCAGTTCTTC. V usage is TRBV3-1 and J usage is TRBJ2-1, with 10 bases lining up with TRBD2. CDR1 LGHDT and CDR2 YNNKEL come from the germline V gene (reference sequence). This CDR3 has 15 residues. Trimming at V came to 1 base and at J to 8 bases, leaving 5 bases not matched to a gene.

This clonotype has just a few counts. The chain has TRBV7-9 and TRBJ2-2; D remains unclear. This CDR3 comprises 11 residues. Germline V CDR1 and CDR2: SEHNR, FQNEAQ (reference sequence). Trimming removed 6 bases from V and 7 bases from J, with 6 bases in between. This chain's CDR3 is CASSSIGELFF. CDR3 DNA: TGTGCCAGCAGTTCGATCGGGGAGCTGTTTTTT.